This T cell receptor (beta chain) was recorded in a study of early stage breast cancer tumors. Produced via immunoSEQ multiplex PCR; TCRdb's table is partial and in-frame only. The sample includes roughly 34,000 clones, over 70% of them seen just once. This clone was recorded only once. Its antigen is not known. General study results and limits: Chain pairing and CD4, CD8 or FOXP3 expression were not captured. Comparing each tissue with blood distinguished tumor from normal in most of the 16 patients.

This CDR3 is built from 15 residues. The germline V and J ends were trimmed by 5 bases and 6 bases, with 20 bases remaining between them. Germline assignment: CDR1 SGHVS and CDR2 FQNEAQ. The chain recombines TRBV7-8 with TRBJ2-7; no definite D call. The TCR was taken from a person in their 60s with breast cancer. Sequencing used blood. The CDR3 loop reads CASSPRGSGPGEQYF. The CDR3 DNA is TGTGCCAGCAGCCCCCGTGGTTCGGGTCCTGGCGAGCAGTACTTC.